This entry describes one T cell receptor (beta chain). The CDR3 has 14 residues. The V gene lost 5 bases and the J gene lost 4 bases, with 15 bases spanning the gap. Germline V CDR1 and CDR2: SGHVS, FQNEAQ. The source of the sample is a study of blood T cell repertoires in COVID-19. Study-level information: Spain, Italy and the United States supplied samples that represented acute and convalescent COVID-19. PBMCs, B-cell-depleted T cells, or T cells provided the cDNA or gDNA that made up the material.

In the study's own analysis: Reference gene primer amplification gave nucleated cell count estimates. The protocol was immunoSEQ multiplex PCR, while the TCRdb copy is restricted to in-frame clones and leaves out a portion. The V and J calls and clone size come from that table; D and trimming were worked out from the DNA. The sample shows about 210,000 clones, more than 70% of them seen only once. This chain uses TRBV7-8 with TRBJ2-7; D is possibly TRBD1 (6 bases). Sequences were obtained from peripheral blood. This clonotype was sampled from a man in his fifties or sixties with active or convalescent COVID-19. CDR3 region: CASSSNRDPYEQYF. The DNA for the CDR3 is TGTGCCAGCAGCAGTAACAGGGATCCATACGAGCAGTACTTC.